The text below deals with one T cell receptor beta chain. This specimen comes from a study of T cell repertoires in cytomegalovirus infection. Study at large: In public TCR beta signatures, there were indications of both CMV infection and matching HLA type.

Trimming pared 0 bases from V and 1 base from J, leaving 7 bases between. CDR1 is LNHNV, CDR2 YYDKDF, per germline (reference sequence). CDR3 length equals 15 residues. TCRdb analysed the reads with MiXCR anew, one entry per CDR3 protein. Among hundreds of thousands of distinct CDR3 sequences, roughly 17% were seen once, and the ten largest hold about 12%. The origin of this receptor is a human donor in good health (CMV status not recorded). Some clones in this sample may be carry-over from other donors' samples. The chain carries TRBV15 and TRBJ1-5, with no clear D. The material sequenced was PBMCs. CDR3 sequence: CATSREVGSNQPQHF. CDR3 DNA: TGTGCCACCAGCAGAGAGGTTGGGAGCAATCAGCCCCAGCATTTT.